This T cell receptor beta chain was sequenced during a study of cytomegalovirus exposure and HLA in healthy donors (dated by TCRdb to about 2017). Context from the whole study: In an earlier analysis of roughly 500 of the donors, roughly 300 Gb of sequence data and 100 million or so unique TCR beta sequences from about 179 million T cells were reported. An early release covering roughly 600 HLA-typed donors comprised 300 to 350 gigabases of sequencing data and around 80 million unique TCR sequences. Of the 350 to 400 genotyped donors, 81% fell in the genetic ancestry cluster associated with self-reported Caucasian donors. The aim of the study was to test whether cataloging public T cell receptors could identify signatures of past pathogen exposure. The T cell repertoires of 670 or so subjects were profiled by immunosequencing and related to cytomegalovirus serostatus. Besides the first cohort of around 700 subjects, a separate validation cohort made up of 120 different subjects was used. To predict cytomegalovirus infection status, the study combined high-throughput TCR immunosequencing, statistical association of individual TCRs with disease status, and machine learning. A later analysis re-analyzed previously published TCR beta repertoires from approximately 670 donors and added high-resolution HLA genotyping to study TCR occurrence patterns. The later analysis used no new phenotypic data to find candidate immune exposures, relying instead on TCR beta sequences and their occurrence across donors. To decide whether each TCR beta V gene segment behaved as functional or pseudogenic, an earlier analysis of several hundred of the donors relied on high-throughput TCR beta sequencing. Donor age, sex, ethnicity and CMV serostatus were collected together with the repertoire data. In a later genetic analysis, genome-wide SNP genotypes for about three fifths of the roughly 670 donors were used, and that subset was treated as a discovery cohort. All discovery cohort repertoires had been generated using a single sequencing platform. Both class I and class II loci were covered by HLA typing, at four-digit resolution. Typing coverage differed by locus: A, B, C, DRB1 and DQB1 were typed in about 629-640 donors, DQA1 in roughly 500, DPA1 in 600 to 610, and DPB1 in around 490. A handful of DR-DQ haplotypes were handled as single units for association and clustering because linkage in the cohort was strong. Among 398 genotyped donors of the cohort, an average of around 220,000 unique TCR beta nucleotide sequences was sequenced per donor, of which 15% to 20% were non-productive.

The library was made by the immunoSEQ multiplex PCR assay. For the multiplex PCR, a mixture combining 60 forward primers for TCR Vbeta segments and 13 reverse primers for TCR Jbeta segments was used. The CDR3 region of rearranged TCR beta genes was amplified from genomic DNA with a multiplex PCR assay. The Illumina HiSeq System was used to sequence the amplified TCR beta libraries as 87-base-pair reads. The study's own analysis went as follows. Across the roughly 670 repertoires, a later analysis counted 78 million or so unique TCR beta chains, some 11 million of which were shared by at least two donors. Raw reads were error-corrected and collapsed into unique sequences by a nearest-neighbor algorithm in which closely related sequences were merged to remove PCR and sequencing errors. To assign V, D and J gene segments, CDR3 sequences were aligned to IMGT reference sequences. For a sequence to be retained, a match of at least six nucleotides to both a V gene segment and a J gene segment was required. A rearrangement counted as productive if the CDR3 had no stop codons and remained in frame with V and J, and every other rearrangement counted as non-productive. CDR3 was defined by IMGT convention, running from the second conserved V-encoded cysteine to the conserved J-encoded phenylalanine. Sequences without an unambiguous match to a single V gene segment were excluded from the earlier analysis of about 640 of the donors. In an earlier analysis of 450 to 700 of the donors, V segments were called functional above 56.7% productive rearrangements and were called segregating when the between-donor standard deviation exceeded 5%. To diagnose cytomegalovirus status from the catalog of TCR beta chain sequences, a statistical classification framework was built. A later analysis assigned V and J genes by comparing TCR nucleotide sequences with IMGT/GENE-DB human TR gene sequences. A later analysis assigned CDR3 sequences and most-parsimonious VDJ recombination scenarios with the TCRdist pipeline. In a later analysis, every TCR beta chain was defined by the combination of its CDR3 amino acid sequence and its V-gene family, and reads without a unique V-gene family were dropped. In a later analysis, a few hundred highly shared, low-generation-probability nucleotide sequences were removed to address suspected cross-contamination and a sequencing artifact. In a later analysis, a clonal expansion index for each public chain was calculated from normalized within-repertoire ranks of inferred template counts. Generation probabilities in a later analysis came from a VDJ recombination model fitted to out-of-frame rearrangements, and those results were checked against IGoR. Hypergeometric tests were used in a later analysis to score TCR-TCR, TCR-HLA and TCR-CMV co-occurrence, with a repertoire-size bias correction applied to the TCR pairs. To estimate false discovery rates, a later analysis permuted the HLA or CMV assignments 20 times. In a later analysis, co-occurring TCRs were grouped using DBSCAN, with TCRdist sequence similarity added in when clustering inside HLA-allele-positive subsets. For co-occurrence clustering, repertoires with fewer than 30,000 or more than 120,000 public chains were excluded, along with five repertoires with anomalous nucleotide sharing. The immuneACCESS repertoire file appears here via TCRdb, limited to in-frame rearrangements. These files lack a portion of the clones; in checked studies, under half of the deficit traces to unresolved V genes, and the cause of the others is not known. V, J and clone size are taken as reported in that table, and D and trimming were inferred from the DNA itself. Counted in this sample were about 140,000 clones; 79% of them appeared once. The leading ten clones occupy approximately 1% of the sample.

This clone was counted once. No cognate antigen has been identified for it. The record has no base qualities; no much larger clone is one base away. Overall results and qualifications from the work: Assigning TCR associations to individual alleles was difficult when HLA alleles, especially DR and DQ, strongly co-occurred. At a false discovery rate of 0.05, a later analysis linked 16,000 or so TCR beta sequences to specific HLA alleles. The earlier analysis of approximately 560 of the donors excluded some 15 rarely observed V segments, including chromosome 9 orphons, because counts were too low. A later genetic analysis reported fewer N-insertions in productive TCRs among donors in an Asian-associated ancestry cluster than the 666-donor mean. It was suggested by the authors that the approach could potentially be generalized to other disease states and immunological phenotypes. Only TCR beta chains were sequenced in this cohort, and the absence of alpha or paired-chain data limited detectable features. Across donors, most TCR sequences were observed very rarely, whereas some public TCRs were present in many individuals. The sequencing pipeline was judged likely to have produced a cluster of highly shared sequence variants as a technical artifact. According to a later analysis, parvovirus B19, influenza, CMV and Epstein-Barr virus appeared linked to several top co-occurrence clusters. Because the 87-base-pair reads could not distinguish some IMGT-functional V segments, including TRBV6-2 and TRBV6-3, those segments were excluded. In vitro tests confirmed that a few of the cytomegalovirus-associated TCR beta chains recognize cytomegalovirus antigens. Linkage disequilibrium might explain the correlated functional status among segregating V segments, but an unknown experimental factor could not be excluded. According to a later analysis, TCR association rates differed among HLA loci, with DRB1 alleles showing the most associated TCRs and HLA-C alleles showing the fewest. A further reported finding was that TCR beta sequences accurately predicted the HLA-A and HLA-B alleles for most subjects in the first cohort. In a later analysis, most CMV-associated TCR beta chains were found to appear HLA-restricted, with HLA associations seemingly driven largely by CMV exposure. The presence/absence analyses assumed that sequencing depth was roughly uniform across donors, and that assumption may not be true. An earlier analysis of approximately 540 of the donors showed that most TCR beta V segments appeared in productive rearrangements either about 87% or about 30% of the time, which broadly matched IMGT annotations. A total of 164 TCR beta chains were listed by the study as associated with cytomegalovirus. The classifier was reported to diagnose cytomegalovirus status with high specificity and sensitivity in both the original and validation cohorts. The only immune exposure information available for the cohort was CMV serostatus. An association between a missense DCLRE1C variant and V-gene and J-gene trimming of TCR beta chains was found in a later genetic analysis and replicated in an independent cohort. HLA typing was unavailable for some donors at each locus, so association tests used only the typed subset. In a later analysis, HLA-associated TCR beta chains were found to be more clonally expanded and to have lower generation probabilities than equally common non-associated chains.

In total, 666 healthy bone marrow donors made up the cohort. All cohort members were sampled while nominally healthy, although unrecorded immune exposures were likely present. The donor tested CMV seronegative and was one of the 352 seronegative cohort members. Each donor provided a peripheral blood sample, and peripheral blood mononuclear cells were used for TCR beta sequencing. The Qiagen DNeasy Blood Extraction Kit was used to extract genomic DNA from the blood cell samples. The CDR3 runs 12 residues from the cysteine to the phenylalanine. Kept here is only the CDR3 DNA, which spans 36 bases and is read in frame from base 1. V is pruned by 8 bases and J by 4 bases, leaving 4 bases of the junction without a gene match. The germline V gene (reference sequence) gives CDR1 as PRHDT and CDR2 as FYEKMQ.

Material: PBMCs. The receptor was isolated from a man younger than 30 in good health and CMV-seronegative. The sequence links TRBV13 to TRBJ1-1; 7 bases in the junction line up with TRBD1. This receptor has the CDR3 CASFRQGTEAFF. The nucleotide sequence is TGTGCCAGCTTCCGACAGGGCACTGAAGCTTTCTTT.